This TCR beta chain is drawn from a study of T cell repertoires in cytomegalovirus infection. In the study overall: From public TCR beta signatures came an indication of both CMV infection and matching HLA type.

Study-wide points: Clonotype analysis showed dominance of the ex vivo response by HLA-C-restricted CMV-specific TCR beta clonotypes. The cumulative frequency of public TCR beta families identified carriers of CMV plus the relevant HLA.

One entry per CDR3 protein results from TCRdb running MiXCR on the reads. The profile shows tens of thousands of distinct CDR3 sequences, about 30% of them singletons. Comment on this clonotype: The antigen remains unidentified.

Germline V gene lookup returns CDR1 LNHNV and CDR2 YYDKDF (reference sequence). The CDR3 sequence is 20 residues long. The J segment lost 0 bases and the V segment lost 4 bases, leaving 11 bases of the junction unmatched. Sequenced material: PBMCs, sequenced either directly or after in vitro stimulation (not recorded which). The chain links TRBV15 to TRBJ2-2; 13 nucleotides align to TRBD2. The TCR sequence derives from a human donor in good health (CMV status not recorded). Some clones in this sample may be carry-over from other donors' samples. The CDR3 nucleotides are TGTGCCACCAGCACCCTCGGACTAGCGGGGGCCCGATCGAACACCGGGGAGCTGTTTTTT. Encoded protein: CATSTLGLAGARSNTGELFF.